These 16 T cell receptor beta chains were sequenced from one sample in a study of early T cells in non-severe SARS-CoV-2 infection. TCRdb independently ran MiXCR on the 5' RACE reads; one entry per CDR3 protein. The sample holds around 70,000 distinct CDR3 sequences, about a sixth seen once. Sequencing was done on a sample of whole blood. Receptors originate from an adult who was a healthcare worker with PCR-confirmed SARS-CoV-2 infection or an uninfected control (not recorded which).

CDR3 sequence: CASSLPEFNQPQHF. DNA for the CDR3: TGTGCCAGCAGTTTGCCGGAGTTCAATCAGCCCCAGCATTTT. This chain links TRBV28 with TRBJ1-5; D remains unclear. The length of the CDR3 is 14 residues. V was shortened by 3 bases and J by 3 bases, with 9 bases between the two germline ends. From germline, CDR1 is MDHEN and CDR2 SYDVKM.

This clonotype was detected many times. The CDR3 reads CASSEPRDRGPPGSTGELFF. Here the CDR3 DNA reads TGCGCCAGCAGTGAACCCCGGGACAGGGGACCCCCGGGTAGCACCGGGGAGCTGTTTTTT. The chain combines TRBV10-1 with TRBJ2-2, with 10 bases that match TRBD1. The length of the CDR3 is 20 residues. The ends lost 3 bases at V and 4 bases at J; junction bases unmatched: 17. Germline loops: CDR1 WNHNN, CDR2 SYGVQD (reference sequence).

The V call is TRBV7-6, the J call TRBJ2-5, with a weak D call TRBD2 (6 bases). The V end lost 3 bases, the J end lost 2 bases, and 10 bases lay between the germline ends. Looked up from germline, CDR1 is SGHVS and CDR2 is FNYEAQ. The CDR3 totals 14 residues. The CDR3 DNA is TGTGCCAGCAGCTTGTATGCGGGGCAAGAGACCCAGTACTTC. Amino acid sequence: CASSLYAGQETQYF.

This chain links TRBV6-6 with TRBJ2-7, with 8 bases that match TRBD2. Trimming removed 5 bases from V and 5 bases from J; junction bases left unmatched: 8. Germline V gene data show CDR1 as MNHNY and CDR2 as SVGAGI (reference sequence). The CDR3 covers 14 residues. CDR3 amino acids: CASSPRGGRDEQYF. Written as DNA, the CDR3 is TGTGCCAGCAGTCCCCGGGGGGGGCGAGACGAGCAGTACTTC.

This clonotype was found a few times. The chain couples TRBV18 to TRBJ2-2, with 11 bases matching TRBD1. In germline, CDR1 is KGHSH, CDR2 LQKENI. With V trimmed by 6 bases and J by 5 bases, 8 bases remained unmatched. This CDR3 spans 16 amino acids. Here the CDR3 reads CASSRGQGAMTGELFF. The CDR3 bases are TGTGCCAGCTCCCGAGGACAGGGGGCGATGACCGGGGAGCTGTTTTTT.

This clonotype has ten or more counts. The rearrangement links TRBV5-4 to TRBJ2-3; D not certain. Germline V gene lookup returns CDR1 SGHNT and CDR2 YYREEE (reference sequence). The V end was cut by 4 bases, the J end by 5 bases, with 20 bases between. The CDR3 runs 16 residues. This chain's CDR3 is CASSGVDGSPRDTQYF. In DNA, the CDR3 is TGTGCCAGCAGCGGGGTTGACGGCTCCCCAAGAGATACGCAGTATTTT.

The chain employs TRBV7-6 and TRBJ2-2; no firm D call. This CDR3 region has 13 residues. Trimming took off 2 bases at V and 5 bases at J, with 6 bases between the two ends. Germline assignment: CDR1 SGHVS and CDR2 FNYEAQ. DNA of the CDR3: TGTGCCAGCAGCTTAACAGATACCGGGGAGCTGTTTTTT. Its translation: CASSLTDTGELFF.

This clonotype showed up many times. The J gene is TRBJ2-6, the V gene TRBV7-3; D might be TRBD2 (6 bases). Germline CDR1 reads SGHTA; CDR2 reads FQGTGA. The CDR3 covers 18 residues. V was shortened by 0 bases and J by 0 bases, with 12 bases between the two germline ends. The CDR3 DNA sequence: TGTGCCAGCAGCTTAACGGCGGGACCTTACTCTGGGGCCAACGTCCTGACTTTC. As protein: CASSLTAGPYSGANVLTF.

This sequence joins TRBV7-9 and TRBJ2-7; 8 nucleotides align to TRBD2. The junction had 11 bases not matched to a gene; V was cut back by 5 bases and J by 5 bases. Germline V gene sequence: CDR1 SEHNR, CDR2 FQNEAQ (reference sequence). The CDR3 length is 15 residues. The CDR3 DNA reads as TGTGCCAGCAGCCTGGGACTAGGAGTGGGGAACGAGCAGTACTTC. Its protein product is CASSLGLGVGNEQYF.

This clonotype was counted a few times. The J gene is TRBJ2-3, the V gene TRBV7-2; 8 bases align to TRBD2. CDR1 and CDR2 (germline): SGHTA, FQGNSA. Unmatched junction bases numbered 1, after V lost 1 base and J lost 1 base. The CDR3 is 15 amino acids. The DNA of the CDR3 is TGTGCCAGCAGCTTAGTTAGCGGGGGCACAGATACGCAGTATTTT. It encodes CASSLVSGGTDTQYF.

This clonotype has just a few counts. This chain connects TRBV7-9 to TRBJ2-2; possibly TRBD1 or TRBD2 for D (5 bases each). This CDR3 is 16 amino acids long. V was shortened by 3 bases and J by 7 bases, with 18 bases between the two germline ends. Germline V gene sequence: CDR1 SEHNR, CDR2 FQNEAQ (reference sequence). This CDR3 is CASSFPSGLGGGELFF. CDR3 coding DNA: TGTGCCAGCAGCTTCCCATCGGGGCTAGGTGGCGGGGAGCTGTTTTTT.

The V and J genes are TRBV28 and TRBJ1-2; TRBD1 is a possible D gene (5 bases). The CDR3 runs to 16 residues. Trimming shortened V by 1 base and J by 7 bases, and 19 bases separated the two germline ends. Looked up from germline, CDR1 is MDHEN and CDR2 is SYDVKM. The CDR3 nucleotides read TGTGCCAGCAGTTTATACCGTGGAGACAGTCGGGGTGGCTACACCTTC. Its protein is CASSLYRGDSRGGYTF.

The chain links TRBV5-1 to TRBJ1-5; D might be TRBD1 (6 bases). V was shortened by 4 bases and J by 4 bases, with 12 bases between the two germline ends. The CDR3 runs to 14 residues. Germline V lookup: CDR1 SGHRS, CDR2 YFSETQ. The CDR3 DNA is TGCGCCAGCAGCGAGGACAGCGTTAATCAGCCCCAGCATTTT. Amino acid sequence: CASSEDSVNQPQHF.

The rearrangement joins TRBV4-2 to TRBJ2-5; no definite D call. The CDR3 is 13 residues long. Germline CDR1 is LGHNA and CDR2 is YNFKEQ. V lost 0 bases and J lost 7, with 9 bases in between. The CDR3, as DNA: TGTGCCAGCAGCCAAGACACCTTCGGGACCCAGTACTTC. It is translated as CASSQDTFGTQYF.

CDR3 sequence reads: CASRDSSIYEQYF. CDR3 bases: TGTGCCAGCAGGGACAGCTCCATTTACGAGCAGTACTTC. The chain joins TRBV6-2 or TRBV6-3 to TRBJ2-7, with D perhaps TRBD1 (6 bases). Between the trimmed V and J ends, which lost 6 bases and 4 bases, there was a span of 13 bases. The CDR3 spans 13 residues. Per the germline V gene, CDR1 is MNHEY and CDR2 is SVGEGT.

This sequence joins TRBV19 and TRBJ2-1, with a tentative D call TRBD1 (7 bases). The germline gives CDR1 LNHDA, CDR2 SQIVND (reference sequence). Trimming left V 4 bases short and J 6 bases short, with 10 bases between. The CDR3 sequence is 13 residues long. The CDR3 DNA reads as TGTGCCAGTAGTACAGGGGGGAGCAATGAGCAGTTCTTC. It encodes CASSTGGSNEQFF.